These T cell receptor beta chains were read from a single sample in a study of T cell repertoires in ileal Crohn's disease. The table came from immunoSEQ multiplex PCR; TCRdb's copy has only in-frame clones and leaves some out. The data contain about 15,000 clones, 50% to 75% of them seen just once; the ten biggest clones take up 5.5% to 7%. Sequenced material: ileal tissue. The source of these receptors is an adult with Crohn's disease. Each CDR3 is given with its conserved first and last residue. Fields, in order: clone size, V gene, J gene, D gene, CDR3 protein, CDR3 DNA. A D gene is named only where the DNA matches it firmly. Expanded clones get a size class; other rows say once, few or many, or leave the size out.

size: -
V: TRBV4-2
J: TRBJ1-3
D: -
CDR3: CASSHQGSGNTIYF
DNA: TGTGCCAGCAGCCACCAGGGATCTGGAAACACCATATATTTT

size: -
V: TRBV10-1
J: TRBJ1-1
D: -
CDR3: CASSQDRGNTEAFF
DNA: TGCGCCAGCAGTCAGGACAGAGGGAACACTGAAGCTTTCTTT

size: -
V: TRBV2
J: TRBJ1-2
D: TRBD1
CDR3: CASRRADRGNYGYTF
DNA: TGTGCCAGCAGGAGGGCCGACAGGGGAAACTATGGCTACACCTTC

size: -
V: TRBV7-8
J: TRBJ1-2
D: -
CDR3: CASSLNRQGGYTF
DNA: TGTGCCAGCAGCTTAAATCGGCAGGGTGGCTACACCTTC

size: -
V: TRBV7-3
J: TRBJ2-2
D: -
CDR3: CASSLTGGLNTGELFF
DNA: TGTGCCAGCAGCTTAACGGGCGGGCTGAACACCGGGGAGCTGTTTTTT

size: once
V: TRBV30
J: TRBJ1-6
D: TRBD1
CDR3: CAWVAFDREGSPLHF
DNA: TGTGCCTGGGTTGCCTTCGACAGGGAAGGTTCACCCCTCCACTTT

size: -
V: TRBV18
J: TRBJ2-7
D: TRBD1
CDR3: CASSPGTGIYEQYF
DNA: TGTGCCAGCTCCCCCGGGACAGGGATCTACGAGCAGTACTTC

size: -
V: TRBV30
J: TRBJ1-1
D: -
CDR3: CAWSVKGVTEAFF
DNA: TGTGCCTGGAGTGTAAAGGGAGTCACTGAAGCTTTCTTT

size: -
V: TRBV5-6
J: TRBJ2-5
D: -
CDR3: CASSSLARKETQYF
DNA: TGTGCCAGCAGCTCGCTAGCTCGGAAAGAGACCCAGTACTTC

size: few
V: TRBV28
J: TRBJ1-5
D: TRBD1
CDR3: CASSSGGAWNQPQHF
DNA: TGTGCCAGCAGCTCAGGGGGCGCGTGGAATCAGCCCCAGCATTTT

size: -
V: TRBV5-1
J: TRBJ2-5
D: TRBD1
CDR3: CASSLGISGTGEEETQYF
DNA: TGCGCCAGCAGCTTGGGGATATCCGGGACAGGGGAGGAAGAGACCCAGTACTTC

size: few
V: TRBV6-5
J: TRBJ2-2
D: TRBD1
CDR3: CASRRLQGAVGELFF
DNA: TGTGCCAGCAGAAGACTACAGGGGGCCGTCGGGGAGCTGTTTTTT

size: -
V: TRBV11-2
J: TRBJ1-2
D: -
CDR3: CASSITTGNYGYTF
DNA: TGTGCCAGCAGCATAACGACAGGCAACTATGGCTACACCTTC

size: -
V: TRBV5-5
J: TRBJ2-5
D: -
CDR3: CASSRDGRTQETQYF
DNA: TGTGCCAGCAGCAGGGATGGGCGGACACAAGAGACCCAGTACTTC

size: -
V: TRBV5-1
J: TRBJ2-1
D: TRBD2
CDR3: CASRLAETYNEQFF
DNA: TGCGCCAGCAGACTAGCGGAAACCTACAATGAGCAGTTCTTC

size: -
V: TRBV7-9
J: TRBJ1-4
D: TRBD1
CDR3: CASSRQGVGKLFF
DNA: TGTGCCAGCAGCCGACAGGGCGTCGGAAAACTGTTTTTT

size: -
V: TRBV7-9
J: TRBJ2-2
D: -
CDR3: CASSLRGDSANTGELFF
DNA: TGTGCCAGCAGCTTACGGGGAGACTCCGCGAACACCGGGGAGCTGTTTTTT

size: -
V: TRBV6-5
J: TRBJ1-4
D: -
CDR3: CASSYGGVSAEKLFF
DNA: TGTGCCAGCAGTTACGGCGGGGTCAGCGCTGAAAAACTGTTTTTT

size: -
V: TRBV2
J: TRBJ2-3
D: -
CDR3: CASRWGGDTDTQYF
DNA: TGTGCCAGCAGGTGGGGCGGGGACACAGATACGCAGTATTTT

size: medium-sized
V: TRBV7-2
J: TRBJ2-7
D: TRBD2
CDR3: CASSGVGLAGGYEQYF
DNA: TGTGCCAGCAGCGGAGTCGGACTAGCGGGGGGCTACGAGCAGTACTTC

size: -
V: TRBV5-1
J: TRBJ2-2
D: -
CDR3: CASSLTATGELFF
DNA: TGCGCCAGCAGCTTGACAGCCACCGGGGAGCTGTTTTTT

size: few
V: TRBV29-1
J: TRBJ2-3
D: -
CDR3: CSVKTAGSTDTQYF
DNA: TGCAGCGTTAAGACGGCGGGGAGCACAGATACGCAGTATTTT

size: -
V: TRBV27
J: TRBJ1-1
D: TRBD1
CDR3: CASSLERQGATEAFF
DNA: TGTGCCAGCAGTTTAGAGAGACAGGGGGCCACTGAAGCTTTCTTT

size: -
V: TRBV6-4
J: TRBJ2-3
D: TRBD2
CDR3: CASSEVSGSSADTQYF
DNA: TGTGCCAGCAGTGAGGTTAGCGGGAGTAGCGCAGATACGCAGTATTTT

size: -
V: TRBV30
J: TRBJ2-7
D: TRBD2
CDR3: CAWNPGAGAPEQYF
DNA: TGTGCCTGGAACCCGGGTGCGGGAGCCCCCGAGCAGTACTTC

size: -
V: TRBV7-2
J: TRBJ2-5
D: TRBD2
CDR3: CASSPYGGGETQYF
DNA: TGTGCCAGCAGCCCTTATGGGGGGGGAGAGACCCAGTACTTC